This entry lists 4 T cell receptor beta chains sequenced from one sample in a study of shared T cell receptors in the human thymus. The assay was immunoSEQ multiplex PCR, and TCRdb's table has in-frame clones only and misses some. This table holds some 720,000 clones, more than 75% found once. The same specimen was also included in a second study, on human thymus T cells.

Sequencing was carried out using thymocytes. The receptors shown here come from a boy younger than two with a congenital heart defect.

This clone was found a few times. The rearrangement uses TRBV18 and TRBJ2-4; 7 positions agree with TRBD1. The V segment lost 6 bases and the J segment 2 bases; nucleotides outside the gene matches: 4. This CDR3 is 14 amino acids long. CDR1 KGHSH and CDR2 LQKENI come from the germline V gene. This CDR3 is CASSAGGPKNIQYF. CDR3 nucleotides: TGTGCCAGCTCGGCAGGGGGACCCAAAAACATTCAGTACTTC.

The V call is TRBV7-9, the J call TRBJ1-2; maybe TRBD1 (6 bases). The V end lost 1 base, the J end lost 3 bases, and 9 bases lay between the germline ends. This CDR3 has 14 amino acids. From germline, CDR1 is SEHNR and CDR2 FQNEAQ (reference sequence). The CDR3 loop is CASSLGRGHYGYTF. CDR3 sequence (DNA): TGTGCCAGCAGCTTAGGCAGGGGCCACTATGGCTACACCTTC.

The CDR3 reads CASQTGVYEQYF. CDR3 in DNA: TGTGCCAGCCAGACAGGGGTTTACGAGCAGTACTTC. This rearrangement joins TRBV7-2 to TRBJ2-7; 8 nucleotides line up with TRBD1. This CDR3 spans 12 amino acids. Trimming cost V 8 bases and J 4 bases; bases outside gene matches: 4. CDR1 and CDR2 (germline): SGHTA, FQGNSA.

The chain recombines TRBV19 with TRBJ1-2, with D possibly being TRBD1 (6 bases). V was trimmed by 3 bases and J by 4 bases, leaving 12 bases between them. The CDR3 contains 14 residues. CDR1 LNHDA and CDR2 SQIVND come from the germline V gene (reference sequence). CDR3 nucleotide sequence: TGTGCCAGTAGTATGAAGGGGGACGCCTATGGCTACACCTTC. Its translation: CASSMKGDAYGYTF. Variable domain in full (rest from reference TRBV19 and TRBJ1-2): DGGITQSPKYLFRKEGQNVTLSCEQNLNHDAMYWYRQDPGQGLRLIYYSQIVNDFQKGDIAEGYSVSREKKESFPLTVTSAQKNPTAFYLCASSMKGDAYGYTFGSGTRLTVV.